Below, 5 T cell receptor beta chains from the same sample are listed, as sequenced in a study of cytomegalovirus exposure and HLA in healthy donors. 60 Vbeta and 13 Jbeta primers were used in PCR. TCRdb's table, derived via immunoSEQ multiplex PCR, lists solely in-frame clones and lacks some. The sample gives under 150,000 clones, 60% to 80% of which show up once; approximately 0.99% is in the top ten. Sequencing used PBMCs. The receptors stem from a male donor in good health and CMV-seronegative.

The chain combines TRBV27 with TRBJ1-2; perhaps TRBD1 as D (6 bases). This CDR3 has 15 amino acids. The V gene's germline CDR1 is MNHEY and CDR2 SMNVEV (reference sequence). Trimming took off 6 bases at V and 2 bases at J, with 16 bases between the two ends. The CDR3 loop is CASSQGTQGNYGYTF. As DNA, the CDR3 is TGTGCCAGCAGCCAGGGGACCCAAGGGAACTATGGCTACACCTTC.

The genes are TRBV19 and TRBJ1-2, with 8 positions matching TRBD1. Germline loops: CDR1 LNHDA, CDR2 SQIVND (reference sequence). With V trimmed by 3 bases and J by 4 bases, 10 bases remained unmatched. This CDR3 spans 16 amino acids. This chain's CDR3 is CASSIQGLDRGYGYTF. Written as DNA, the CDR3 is TGTGCCAGTAGTATTCAGGGCCTTGACAGGGGCTATGGCTACACCTTC.

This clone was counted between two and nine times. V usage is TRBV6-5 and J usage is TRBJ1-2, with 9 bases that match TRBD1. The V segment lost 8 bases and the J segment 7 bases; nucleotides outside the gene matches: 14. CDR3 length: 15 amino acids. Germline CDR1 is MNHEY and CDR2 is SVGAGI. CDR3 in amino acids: CASWDRDGALGGYTF. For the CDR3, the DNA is TGTGCCAGCTGGGACAGGGACGGAGCCTTAGGTGGCTACACCTTC.

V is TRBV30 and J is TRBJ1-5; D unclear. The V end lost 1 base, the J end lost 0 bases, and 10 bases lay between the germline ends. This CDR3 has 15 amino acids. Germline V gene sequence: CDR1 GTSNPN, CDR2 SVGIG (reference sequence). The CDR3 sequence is CAWSAGTVSNQPQHF. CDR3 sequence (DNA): TGTGCCTGGAGTGCGGGTACGGTTAGCAATCAGCCCCAGCATTTT.

CDR3 bases: TGCGCCAGCAGCAGTGGAAGTAGCGGGGTCACAGATACGCAGTATTTT. It is translated as CASSSGSSGVTDTQYF. The V and J genes are TRBV5-1 and TRBJ2-3, with TRBD2 matching 8 bases. Losses at the gene ends were 4 bases for V and 2 bases for J; bases not matched to a gene: 9. The CDR3 covers 16 residues. CDR1 and CDR2 from the germline V gene are SGHRS and YFSETQ.